This T cell receptor beta chain was identified during a study of blood T cell repertoires in COVID-19. The overall study: Sources were T cells, B-cell-depleted T cells, or PBMCs; the material itself was cDNA or gDNA.

The CDR3 runs to 16 residues. V lost 1 base and J lost 2, with 14 bases in between. The germline V gene has CDR1 MGHRA and CDR2 YSYEKL. Under the authors' procedure: Nucleated cell number was recorded as an estimate derived from reference gene primer amplification. Clones were read by immunoSEQ multiplex PCR, and TCRdb kept only the in-frame ones, dropping some. V and J calls and clone size are copied from that table; D and trimming were computed from the DNA. The sample contains fewer than 350,000 clones, 90% of which appear only once. All enrollees were roughly 18 to 89 years old and from about 24 US areas.

This chain uses TRBV4-1 with TRBJ1-2; no definite D call. Sequences were obtained from PBMCs or T cells enriched from blood (not recorded which). The TCR sequence derives from a woman aged 18 to 35 with acute COVID-19. CDR3 bases: TGCGCCAGCAGCCAAGGAGTCGTGTTAAGCAACTATGGCTACACCTTC. It is translated as CASSQGVVLSNYGYTF.